Below, one T cell receptor beta chain is given with its context. This specimen comes from a study of blood T cell repertoires in COVID-19. Overall study: Italy, Spain and the United States were the sources of the convalescent and acute COVID-19 samples. The cDNA or gDNA used as material had been derived from T cells, B-cell-depleted T cells, or PBMCs.

The V end lost 1 base, the J end lost 2 bases, and 8 bases lay between the germline ends. The germline V gene has CDR1 MGHRA and CDR2 YSYEKL. The CDR3 length is 14 residues. The authors' processing: It was from reference gene primer amplification that nucleated cell counts were estimated. The table came from immunoSEQ multiplex PCR; TCRdb's copy has only in-frame clones and leaves some out. D and trimming were read from the DNA, whereas the V and J calls and clone size are those reported in that table. This sample carries 100,000 to 150,000 clones, around 80% of them seen once, and the ten largest clones take 30% to 45%.

The sequence came from a man aged 35-49 years with active or convalescent COVID-19. The source material was peripheral blood. The chain links TRBV4-1 to TRBJ1-2; D ambiguous. The CDR3 sequence: CASSQGLQNYGYTF. DNA of the CDR3: TGCGCCAGCAGCCAAGGGCTCCAGAACTATGGCTACACCTTC.